The clone carrying this T cell receptor beta chain showed up just a few times. Its antigen is as yet unknown. The data stem from a study of T cell repertoires in cytomegalovirus infection. Study-level information: Through public TCR beta signatures, both CMV infection and matching HLA type were indicated.

The CDR3 length is 16 residues. CDR1 and CDR2 from the germline V gene are DFQATT and SNEGSKA (reference sequence). Trimming took 0 bases from V and 2 from J, leaving 17 bases between them. Study-wide results and caveats: Cumulative frequency (of public TCR beta family members) identified carriers of CMV plus the relevant HLA. Clonotype analysis showed dominance of the ex vivo response by HLA-C-restricted CMV-specific TCR beta clonotypes.

TCRdb fed the reads into MiXCR, producing one record per CDR3 protein. Of approximately 550,000 distinct CDR3 sequences listed, 16% are singletons. This chain connects TRBV20-1 to TRBJ2-7, with D perhaps TRBD1 or TRBD2 (6 bases each). The sequence was collected from a human donor in good health (CMV status not recorded). Some clones in this sample may be carry-over from other donors' samples. The specimen sequenced was CD8+ T cells from PBMCs. The CDR3 DNA reads as TGCAGTGCTAGAGATCTTACCGGGGGCGAAACCTACGAGCAGTACTTC. Encoded protein: CSARDLTGGETYEQYF.